The clone carrying this TCR beta chain was detected only a few times. With a J-beta primer mix and a sample-barcoded 5' primer, a second PCR ran about 7 to 11 cycles. TCRdb ran MiXCR on the 5' RACE reads and lists one entry per CDR3 protein. The sample consists of 700,000 to 950,000 distinct CDR3 sequences, roughly 47% of them appearing once. This entry belongs to a study of blood T cells in healthy people across ages. The sequenced material came from blood. This clonotype originated in a woman aged 55-70 years in good health.

The CDR3 here is CASRRGLADESTDTQYF. Written as DNA, the CDR3 is TGTGCCAGCAGGAGAGGGCTAGCGGACGAGAGCACAGATACGCAGTATTTT. The chain couples TRBV2 to TRBJ2-3, with 7 bases identical to TRBD2. CDR1 and CDR2 (germline): SNHLY, FYNNEI. The CDR3 totals 17 residues. Trimming removed 6 bases from V and 0 bases from J; junction bases left unmatched: 12.